These 5 T cell receptor beta chains came from one sample sequenced in a study of shared clonotypes between healthy human individuals (dated by TCRdb to 2018 to 2021). Libraries were built with the immunoSEQ multiplex PCR assay. TCRdb provides this immuneACCESS table in a form limited to in-frame rearrangements. Some clones are lacking; in checked studies, under half of them reflect an unresolved V gene, and why the rest are absent is not known. The table for this sample lists about half a million clones; 81% of them were counted only once. 10% to 15% of the sample rests with the top ten. Material: PBMCs. The receptors here all came from a woman between 35 and 50 years old in good health. Some clones in this sample may be carry-over from other donors' samples.

J is TRBJ2-1 and V is TRBV11-2, with 8 bases fitting TRBD2. Germline lookup yields CDR1 SGHAT and CDR2 FQNNGV. The J segment lost 15 bases and the V segment lost 1 base, leaving 8 bases of the junction unmatched. The CDR3 runs 13 residues. The CDR3 sequence is CASSLGLRTSTFF. Written as DNA, the CDR3 is TGTGCCAGCAGCTTAGGACTGAGGACTAGCACGTTCTTC.

The gene calls are TRBV28 and TRBJ1-1; possibly TRBD1 for D (6 bases). V was trimmed by 10 bases and J by 1 base, leaving 16 bases between them. The CDR3 length is 14 residues. CDR1 is MDHEN, CDR2 SYDVKM, per germline. CDR3 nucleotide sequence: TGTGCCACCCGAAAATGGGGGGCGAACACTGAAGCTTTCTTT. The encoded protein is CATRKWGANTEAFF.

This chain joins TRBV7-9 and TRBJ2-1; D gene ambiguous. Germline V gene data show CDR1 as SEHNR and CDR2 as FQNEAQ (reference sequence). The CDR3 sequence is 11 residues long. The V gene lost 1 base and the J gene lost 12 bases, with 7 bases spanning the gap. The CDR3 DNA sequence: TGTGCCAGCAGCTTAGAAAGGCGGCAGTTCTTC. Translation: CASSLERRQFF.

This clone was seen just once. V usage is TRBV2 and J usage is TRBJ2-5, with a possible D match to TRBD1 (5 bases). V lost 1 base and J lost 3, with 12 bases in between. This CDR3 comprises 15 residues. The germline V gene has CDR1 SNHLY and CDR2 FYNNEI. The DNA for the CDR3 is TGTGCCAGCAGTGAAGTAGGCTTCAGGGAAGAGACCCAGTACTTC. This gives the protein CASSEVGFREETQYF.

The rearrangement links TRBV28 to TRBJ2-1, with D uncertain. CDR3 size: 14 residues. The germline V and J ends were trimmed by 7 bases and 5 bases, with 15 bases remaining between them. Germline CDR1 MDHEN, CDR2 SYDVKM. The chain's CDR3 is CASTSMVDNNEQFF. The CDR3 region has the DNA TGTGCCAGCACCAGCATGGTCGATAACAATGAGCAGTTCTTC.